This T cell receptor (beta chain) stems from a study of blood T cell repertoires in COVID-19. Study context: COVID-19 samples from acute and convalescent phases originated in the United States, Italy and Spain. PBMCs, B-cell-depleted T cells, or T cells provided the cDNA or gDNA that made up the material.

The repertoire was sequenced with immunoSEQ multiplex PCR; TCRdb's copy has only in-frame clones and lacks some. The table has under 450,000 clones, roughly nine tenths seen once. Either two negative PCRs, clearance, or symptom resolution qualified Cohort 3 donors as recovered. The CDR3 consists of 11 residues. Trimming removed 4 bases at V and 8 bases at J, with 7 bases between. V and J are TRBV12-3 or TRBV12-4 and TRBJ2-3, with D maybe TRBD2 (6 bases). The sequencing sample was made of PBMCs or T cells enriched from blood (not recorded which). This receptor was taken from a woman aged 25 to 39 who had recovered from COVID-19. The CDR3 loop reads CASSSGGTQYF. The DNA for the CDR3 is TGTGCCAGCAGTTCCGGGGGTACGCAGTATTTT.